The present entry profiles one TCR beta chain with its context. Researchers ran the PCR with 60 Vbeta and 13 Jbeta primers. The table came from immunoSEQ multiplex PCR; TCRdb's copy has only in-frame clones and leaves some out. This repertoire includes 140,000 to 150,000 clones. This entry comes from a study of cytomegalovirus exposure and HLA in healthy donors. The sequenced sample consisted of PBMCs. The TCR originated in a male donor in good health and CMV-seronegative.

The CDR3 loop reads CASSHDRVNTEAFF. In nucleotides, the CDR3 is TGTGCCAGCAGCCACGACAGGGTGAACACTGAAGCTTTCTTT. The chain joins TRBV7-2 to TRBJ1-1; 7 nucleotides line up with TRBD1. The germline CDR1 and CDR2 sequences are SGHTA and FQGNSA. V shed 5 bases and J 0 bases; nucleotides not matched to a gene: 3. The CDR3 totals 14 residues. The full variable domain, with the rest looked up from reference TRBV7-2 and TRBJ1-1, is GAGVSQSPSNKVTEKGKDVELRCDPISGHTALYWYRQSLGQGLEFLIYFQGNSAPDKSGLPSDRFSAERTGGSVSTLTIQRTQQEDSAVYLCASSHDRVNTEAFFGQGTRLTVV.